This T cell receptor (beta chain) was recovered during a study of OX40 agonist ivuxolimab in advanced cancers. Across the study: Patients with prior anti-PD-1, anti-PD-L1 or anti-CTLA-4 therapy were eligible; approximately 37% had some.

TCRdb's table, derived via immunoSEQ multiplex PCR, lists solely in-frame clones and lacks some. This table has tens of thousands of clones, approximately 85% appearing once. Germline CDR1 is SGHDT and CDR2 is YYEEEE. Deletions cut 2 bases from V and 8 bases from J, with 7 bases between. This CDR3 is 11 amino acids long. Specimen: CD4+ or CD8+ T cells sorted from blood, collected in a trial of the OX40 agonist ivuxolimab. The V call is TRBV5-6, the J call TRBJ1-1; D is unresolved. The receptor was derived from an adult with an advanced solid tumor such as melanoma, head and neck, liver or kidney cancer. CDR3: CASSFVEEAFF. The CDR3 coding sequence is TGTGCCAGCAGCTTTGTGGAGGAAGCTTTCTTT.